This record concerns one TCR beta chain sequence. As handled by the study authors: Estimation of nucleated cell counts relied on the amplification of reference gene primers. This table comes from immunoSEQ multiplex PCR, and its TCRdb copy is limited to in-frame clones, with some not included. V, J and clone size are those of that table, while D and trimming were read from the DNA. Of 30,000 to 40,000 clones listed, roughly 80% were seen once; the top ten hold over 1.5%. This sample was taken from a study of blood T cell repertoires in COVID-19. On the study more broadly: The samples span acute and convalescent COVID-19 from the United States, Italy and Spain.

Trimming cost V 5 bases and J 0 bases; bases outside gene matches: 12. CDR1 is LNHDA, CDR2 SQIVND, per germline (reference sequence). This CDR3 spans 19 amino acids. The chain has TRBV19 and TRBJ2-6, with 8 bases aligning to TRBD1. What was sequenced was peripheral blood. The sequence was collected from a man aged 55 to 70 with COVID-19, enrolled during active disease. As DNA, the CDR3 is TGTGCCAGTAGTCCAACCGGGACAGGATTTCTCTCTGGGGCCAACGTCCTGACTTTC. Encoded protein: CASSPTGTGFLSGANVLTF.